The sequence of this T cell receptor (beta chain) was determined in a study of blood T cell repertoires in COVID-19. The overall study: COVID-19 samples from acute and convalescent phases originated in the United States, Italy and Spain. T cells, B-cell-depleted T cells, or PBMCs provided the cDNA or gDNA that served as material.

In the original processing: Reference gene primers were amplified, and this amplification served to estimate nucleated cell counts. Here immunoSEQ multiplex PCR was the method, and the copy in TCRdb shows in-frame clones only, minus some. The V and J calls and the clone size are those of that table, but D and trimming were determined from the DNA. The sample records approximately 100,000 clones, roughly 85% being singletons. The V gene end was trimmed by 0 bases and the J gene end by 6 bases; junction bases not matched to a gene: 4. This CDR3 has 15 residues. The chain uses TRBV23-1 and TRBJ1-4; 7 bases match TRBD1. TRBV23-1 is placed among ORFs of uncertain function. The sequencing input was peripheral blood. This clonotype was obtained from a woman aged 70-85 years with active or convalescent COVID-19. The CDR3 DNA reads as TGCGCCAGCAGTCAATCGACAGGGAGCGATGAAAAACTGTTTTTT. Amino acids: CASSQSTGSDEKLFF.